This entry concerns a single T cell receptor (beta chain). The sample comes from a study of Graves' ophthalmopathy and Graves' hyperthyroidism. This CDR3 has 17 amino acids. The V segment lost 2 bases and the J segment 5 bases; nucleotides outside the gene matches: 12. The germline V gene has CDR1 SGDLS and CDR2 YYNGEE. CDR3 regions of TCR beta were amplified from RNA transcripts. Second-round multiplex PCR came after first-round RT-PCR with HTBI primers. TCRdb called the multiplex PCR reads again in MiXCR, with one record for every CDR3 protein. The table has 500,000 to 800,000 distinct CDR3 sequences, roughly two fifths seen once.

The sample taken for sequencing was peripheral blood. The clonotype originates from an adult man with Graves' ophthalmopathy. The chain has TRBV9 and TRBJ2-2; 7 bases line up with TRBD1. CDR3 region: CASSVHSTGRVTGELFF. Written as DNA, the CDR3 is TGTGCCAGCAGCGTCCACTCGACAGGGAGAGTAACCGGGGAGCTGTTTTTT.